The T cell receptor beta chain described here comes from a study of cytomegalovirus exposure and HLA in healthy donors. Trimming took 2 bases from V and 5 from J, leaving 7 bases between them. CDR1 is GTSNPN and CDR2 is SVGIG in the germline V gene (reference sequence). This CDR3 spans 11 amino acids. PCR employed 60 Vbeta and 13 Jbeta primers. Sequenced by immunoSEQ multiplex PCR; TCRdb stores in-frame clones only, minus some. The sample is made up of about 170,000 clones, and the top ten hold about 1.2% of it. The V gene is TRBV30, the J gene TRBJ2-7; D is unresolved. The TCR originated in a woman aged 60 to 75 in good health and CMV-seronegative. Specimen: PBMCs. DNA of the CDR3: TGTGCCTGGAGTCCCATCAACGAGCAGTACTTC. Amino acids: CAWSPINEQYF.